Many counts were recorded for the clone carrying this T cell receptor beta chain. The junction shows a germline mismatch at one end, possibly a read error. The data originate from a study of T cells in Graves' hyperthyroidism and ophthalmopathy. CDR3 length: 16 residues. Germline CDR1 SGHAT, CDR2 FQNNGV. The study left out patients who had uncontrolled infection, other autoimmune disease, pregnancy or lactation. RNA transcripts were the template for amplifying TCR beta CDR3 regions. Carried out on the TCR CDR3, a first-round RT-PCR used the HTBI primer set. TCRdb reprocessed the multiplex PCR reads with MiXCR, giving one entry per CDR3 protein. The data contain around 480,000 distinct CDR3 sequences, approximately 14% of them singletons.

The receptor's source is a woman younger than 30 with Graves' hyperthyroidism. Material for sequencing was blood. This sequence joins TRBV11-2 and TRBJ2-2; the match to TRBD2 covers 7 bases. CDR3 in amino acids: CASSLVRTRNAGELFF. In DNA, the CDR3 is TGTGCCAGCAGCCTGGTCCGGACTAGGAACGCCGGGGAGCTGTTTTTT.